This T cell receptor beta chain originates from a study of molecular identifiers for immune sequencing clone quantification. Listed TCR primers and previously described methods were used for bulk TCR libraries. TCRdb reprocessed the PCR reads via MiXCR and lists one record per CDR3 protein. The sample shows more than 450,000 distinct CDR3 sequences, under 30% of them seen only once. V trimming: 4 bases; J trimming: 0 bases; junction bases outside the gene matches: 5. The CDR3 covers 16 residues. The germline V gene has CDR1 MGHRA and CDR2 YSYEKL. Whole-study results and caveats: Jurkat TCR RNA that was spiked in from one cell was reportedly detectable among one million naive cells.

This clonotype was detected only a few times. Its antigen is not known. This sequence was found in a human donor in good health. Some libraries in this study had Jurkat cell RNA spiked in. Sequenced input: naive CD8+ T cells from blood, with Jurkat cell RNA spiked in. Subset of the sample: FACS-sorted CD8+CD4-CCR7+CD45RA+ naive T cells. V is TRBV4-1 and J is TRBJ1-5, with TRBD1 matching 8 bases. The CDR3 is CASSPRTGSSNQPQHF. The CDR3 DNA is TGCGCCAGCAGCCCCCGGACAGGGAGTAGCAATCAGCCCCAGCATTTT.